Below are 20 T cell receptor beta chains sequenced from a single sample in a study of graft-versus-host responses after intestinal transplantation. These receptors' targets are unknown. TCRdb's table, derived via immunoSEQ multiplex PCR, lists solely in-frame clones and lacks some. The table includes 40,000 to 45,000 clones, around 95% detected once. Sequenced material: unstimulated CD8+ T cells sorted from spleen or lymph node cells, taken before transplant. The receptors here all came from a human donor who was the organ donor for an intestinal transplant.

This rearrangement joins TRBV5-4 to TRBJ1-5; a possible D gene is TRBD1 (6 bases). Trimming shortened V by 4 bases and J by 6 bases, and 11 bases separated the two germline ends. The CDR3 length is 13 residues. CDR1 SGHNT and CDR2 YYREEE come from the germline V gene (reference sequence). The CDR3 sequence: CASSLDRSQPQHF. The CDR3 DNA is TGTGCCAGCAGCCTTGACAGGTCTCAGCCCCAGCATTTT. Variable domain in full (rest from reference TRBV5-4 and TRBJ1-5): ETGVTQSPTHLIKTRGQQVTLRCSSQSGHNTVSWYQQALGQGPQFIFQYYREEENGRGNFPPRFSGLQFPNYSSELNVNALELDDSALYLCASSLDRSQPQHFGDGTRLSIL.

V is TRBV27 and J is TRBJ1-2; D perhaps matches TRBD1 (5 bases). The CDR3 totals 16 residues. The germline CDR1 and CDR2 sequences are MNHEY and SMNVEV (reference sequence). Trimming removed 5 bases from V and 0 bases from J, with 16 bases in between. CDR3 amino acids: CASSIRQSLANYGYTF. The CDR3 bases are TGTGCCAGCAGTATACGACAGAGCCTCGCTAACTATGGCTACACCTTC.

V and J are TRBV13 and TRBJ1-2; D unclear. V lost 5 bases, J lost 7 bases, and 20 bases lay in between. Germline values: CDR1 PRHDT, CDR2 FYEKMQ (reference sequence). There are 15 residues in the CDR3. The CDR3 here is CASSPPSAARFGYTF. The CDR3 nucleotides read TGTGCCAGCAGCCCACCTTCAGCCGCGCGGTTTGGCTACACCTTC.

The rearrangement uses TRBV5-1 and TRBJ2-3; TRBD2 matches 8 bases. The germline V gene encodes CDR1 SGHRS and CDR2 YFSETQ. The CDR3 is made up of 16 amino acids. Germline trimming cut 0 bases from V and 2 bases from J; bases unmatched to any gene: 5. The DNA of the CDR3 is TGCGCCAGCAGCTTGGATACTAGCGGCCCCACAGATACGCAGTATTTT. Its protein product is CASSLDTSGPTDTQYF.

The CDR3 is CASSLLRSNYGYTF. CDR3 in DNA: TGTGCCAGCAGCTTACTTAGGTCTAACTATGGCTACACCTTC. The V and J genes are TRBV6-5 and TRBJ1-2; no reliable D call. The CDR3 is 14 residues long. Deletions cut 6 bases from V and 0 bases from J, with 11 bases between. Germline V CDR1 and CDR2: MNHEY, SVGAGI.

This clone appeared a single time. This sequence joins TRBV4-1 and TRBJ2-1; D gene unclear. V was cut by 5 bases and J by 8 bases, with 7 bases left in between. Germline CDR1 reads MGHRA; CDR2 reads YSYEKL. The CDR3 contains 11 residues. CDR3 sequence reads: CASSSRDEQFF. Here the CDR3 DNA reads TGCGCCAGCAGCTCGCGCGATGAGCAGTTCTTC.

This clone is a singleton in its sample. V is TRBV7-3 and J is TRBJ2-1, with TRBD2 identical over 9 bases. The CDR3 runs to 16 residues. V gave up 5 bases and J gave up 0 bases; unmatched junction bases: 5. Germline values: CDR1 SGHTA, CDR2 FQGTGA. CDR3 sequence: CASSNSGGYSYNEQFF. The DNA of the CDR3 is TGTGCCAGCAGCAATAGCGGGGGCTACTCCTACAATGAGCAGTTCTTC.

The gene calls are TRBV7-2 and TRBJ2-3, with 9 bases matching TRBD1. Trimming took 3 bases from V and 5 from J; bases not matched to a gene: 18. The CDR3 loop spans 19 amino acids. The germline V gene encodes CDR1 SGHTA and CDR2 FQGNSA. This CDR3 is CASSFEDRGNHPGGDTQYF. The CDR3 region has the DNA TGTGCCAGCAGCTTCGAGGACAGGGGCAATCATCCCGGGGGAGATACGCAGTATTTT.

This clone was seen only a few times. The chain joins TRBV7-9 to TRBJ1-3, with a tentative D call TRBD1 (5 bases). Germline lookup yields CDR1 SEHNR and CDR2 FQNEAQ (reference sequence). This CDR3 contains 15 residues. The V and J ends lost 5 bases and 0 bases respectively, with 11 bases between them. The CDR3 reads CASSQRDSSGNTIYF. CDR3 bases: TGTGCCAGCAGCCAACGCGACAGCTCTGGAAACACCATATATTTT.

The sample holds one count of this clone. V is TRBV10-3 and J is TRBJ1-6; 7 nucleotides match TRBD1. The CDR3 spans 15 residues. CDR1 is ENHRY, CDR2 SYGVKD, per germline. With V trimmed by 0 bases and J by 9 bases, 5 bases remained unmatched. CDR3: CAISESGQGGSPLHF. Written as DNA, the CDR3 is TGTGCCATCAGTGAGTCGGGGCAGGGGGGTTCACCCCTCCACTTT.

The genes are TRBV4-3 and TRBJ2-1, with unresolved D. The CDR3 has 18 residues. V was clipped by 0 bases and J by 2 bases, with 17 bases between them. Germline CDR1 LGHNA, CDR2 YSLEER. CDR3 loop: CASSQDFTTLAPYNEQFF. The CDR3 nucleotides are TGCGCCAGCAGCCAAGATTTTACCACCTTAGCCCCCTACAATGAGCAGTTCTTC.

V is TRBV4-1 and J is TRBJ2-7; a weak D match, TRBD2 (6 bases). Germline lookup yields CDR1 MGHRA and CDR2 YSYEKL. The CDR3 has 14 residues. With 1 base removed from V and 2 bases from J, the gap between germline ends came to 9 bases. The CDR3, as DNA: TGCGCCAGCAGCCAAGGCGGGGAAACCTACGAGCAGTACTTC. Translating gives CASSQGGETYEQYF.

The V and J genes are TRBV27 and TRBJ1-1; D is perhaps TRBD1 (5 bases). The length of the CDR3 is 13 residues. The germline CDR1 and CDR2 sequences are MNHEY and SMNVEV (reference sequence). The germline V and J ends were trimmed by 2 bases and 4 bases, with 8 bases remaining between them. CDR3 nucleotide sequence: TGTGCCAGCAGTTTACCCGGGGCCACTGAAGCTTTCTTT. Protein: CASSLPGATEAFF.

The CDR3 sequence is CASSPQGISPYTNTEAFF. The CDR3 DNA is TGCGCCAGCAGTCCCCAGGGTATCTCTCCGTATACGAACACTGAAGCTTTCTTT. The chain links TRBV4-1 to TRBJ1-1; a weak D match, TRBD1 (5 bases). The V end was cut by 6 bases, the J end by 1 base, with 24 bases between. Germline V lookup: CDR1 MGHRA, CDR2 YSYEKL. The CDR3 loop spans 18 amino acids.

In DNA form, the CDR3 reads TGTGCCAGCAGCCCACGCCTGCAGGGAAATCCCTCCTACGAGCAGTACTTC. It yields the protein CASSPRLQGNPSYEQYF. The chain combines TRBV7-9 with TRBJ2-7; TRBD1 might be the D (5 bases). Germline CDR1 is SEHNR and CDR2 is FQNEAQ (reference sequence). CDR3 size: 17 residues. V was trimmed by 5 bases and J by 0 bases, leaving 20 bases between them.

V and J are TRBV7-2 and TRBJ2-1; 7 bases line up with TRBD2. Germline CDR1 and CDR2: SGHTA and FQGNSA. This CDR3 has 15 residues. The V and J ends lost 1 base and 2 bases, in that order; junction bases with no gene match: 2. The CDR3 is CASSLVGGPYNEQFF. The CDR3 DNA reads as TGTGCCAGCAGCTTAGTGGGAGGGCCCTACAATGAGCAGTTCTTC.

This clone was seen just once. The gene calls are TRBV27 and TRBJ2-1, with 7 bases fitting TRBD2. J lost 5 bases, V lost 8 bases, and 6 bases had no gene match. The CDR3 is made up of 13 amino acids. Per germline, CDR1 MNHEY and CDR2 SMNVEV (reference sequence). The CDR3 DNA follows: TGTGCCAGCTCCACACTAGCGAACAATGAGCAGTTCTTC. This codes for CASSTLANNEQFF.

The J gene is TRBJ2-3, the V gene TRBV5-1; 9 nucleotides line up with TRBD2. Trimming cost V 0 bases and J 0 bases; bases outside gene matches: 23. Germline V gene lookup returns CDR1 SGHRS and CDR2 YFSETQ. The CDR3 sequence is 23 residues long. The CDR3 spells CASSLGLADELAGLGSSTDTQYF. In DNA form, the CDR3 reads TGCGCCAGCAGCTTGGGACTAGCTGACGAGCTAGCGGGGCTGGGCTCTAGCACAGATACGCAGTATTTT.

J is TRBJ2-3 and V is TRBV9; TRBD2 agrees at 8 bases. Germline trimming cut 0 bases from V and 5 bases from J; bases unmatched to any gene: 8. The CDR3 is made up of 16 amino acids. Germline CDR1 SGDLS, CDR2 YYNGEE. The CDR3 reads CASSVDRGGPGDTQYF. DNA of the CDR3: TGTGCCAGCAGCGTAGACCGGGGGGGTCCGGGAGATACGCAGTATTTT.

The chain joins TRBV4-1 to TRBJ1-5; D may be TRBD1 (5 bases). Trimming stripped 4 bases from V and 0 bases from J, with 13 bases between. Germline CDR1 reads MGHRA; CDR2 reads YSYEKL. The CDR3 is made up of 16 amino acids. The CDR3 DNA follows: TGCGCCAGCAGCCCCAGGGTCTTCTATAGCAATCAGCCCCAGCATTTT. Its protein product is CASSPRVFYSNQPQHF.